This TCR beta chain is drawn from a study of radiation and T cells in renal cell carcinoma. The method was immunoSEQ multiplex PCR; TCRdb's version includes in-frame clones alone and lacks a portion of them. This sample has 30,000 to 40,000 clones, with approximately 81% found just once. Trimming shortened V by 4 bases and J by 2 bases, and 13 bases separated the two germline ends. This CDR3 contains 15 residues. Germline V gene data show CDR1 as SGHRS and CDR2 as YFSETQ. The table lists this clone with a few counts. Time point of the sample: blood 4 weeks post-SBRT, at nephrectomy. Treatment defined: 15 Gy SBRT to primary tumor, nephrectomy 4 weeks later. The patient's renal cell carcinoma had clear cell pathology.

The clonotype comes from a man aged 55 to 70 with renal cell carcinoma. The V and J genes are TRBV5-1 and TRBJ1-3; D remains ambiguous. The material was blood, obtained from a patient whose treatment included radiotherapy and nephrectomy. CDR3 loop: CASSPGLSPGNTIYF. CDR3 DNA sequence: TGCGCCAGCAGCCCCGGACTCTCGCCTGGAAACACCATATATTTT.